The rows below give T cell receptor beta chains drawn from one sample of a study of blood T cell repertoires in COVID-19. Some clones are missing from TCRdb's copy, which holds only in-frame ones; the method was immunoSEQ multiplex PCR. The sample holds fewer than 25,000 clones, approximately 92% seen once. The sample consisted of peripheral blood. The source is a human donor in a cohort sampled during active COVID-19. Both conserved end residues are part of each CDR3. A D gene is named only where the DNA matches it firmly. Size tells how often a clone was seen (once, few, many) or the class of an expanded clone, and some rows leave it out.

V gene,CDR3 length,clone size,J gene,D gene,CDR3 DNA,CDR3 protein
TRBV6-6,13,few,TRBJ1-1,NA,TGTGCCAGCAGTTACGTGGGGGGCACTGAAGCTTTCTTT,CASSYVGGTEAFF
TRBV18,18,NA,TRBJ2-3,NA,TGTGCCAGCTCACCGCCTCGCGGTCCCGAGAGTTCAACAGATACGCAGTATTTT,CASSPPRGPESSTDTQYF
TRBV6-5,14,once,TRBJ1-3,NA,TGTGCCAGCAGGGGCGGACAGAGCGGAAACACCATATATTTT,CASRGGQSGNTIYF
TRBV6-5,15,NA,TRBJ1-4,TRBD1,TGTGCCAGCAAAGGGGAGACAGGGGGGAATGAAAAACTGTTTTTT,CASKGETGGNEKLFF
TRBV6-2/TRBV6-3,14,NA,TRBJ2-1,TRBD2,TGTGCCAGCAGTTTTCTGCGGGAGAACAATGAGCAGTTCTTC,CASSFLRENNEQFF
TRBV28,17,NA,TRBJ2-2,TRBD1,TGTGCCAGCAGTCGAAACCTAGGACAGGGAGGCACCGGGGAGCTGTTTTTT,CASSRNLGQGGTGELFF
TRBV27,13,few,TRBJ2-7,NA,TGTGCCAGCAGTTTCGATCAGGGGCGCGAGCAGTACTTC,CASSFDQGREQYF
TRBV10-3,14,NA,TRBJ1-1,NA,TGTGCCATCAGTGGAGACAGATCGAACACTGAAGCTTTCTTT,CAISGDRSNTEAFF
TRBV27,14,NA,TRBJ2-5,NA,TGTGCCAGCAGTTTAGGCGGCCTCCAAGAGACCCAGTACTTC,CASSLGGLQETQYF
TRBV7-2,17,NA,TRBJ2-1,TRBD2,TGTGCCAGCAGCTCAGGGCCACTAGCGGGAGGGTACAATGAGCAGTTCTTC,CASSSGPLAGGYNEQFF
TRBV10-3,15,NA,TRBJ1-5,NA,TGTGCCATCAGTGAGTCGGGAGGTTACAATCAGCCCCAGCATTTT,CAISESGGYNQPQHF
TRBV5-6,14,once,TRBJ1-5,NA,TGTGCCAGCAGCTTGGTAACAGGCAATCAGCCCCAGCATTTT,CASSLVTGNQPQHF
TRBV7-8,13,once,TRBJ2-5,NA,TGTGCCAGCAGCGAAGGACAACAAGAGACCCAGTACTTC,CASSEGQQETQYF
TRBV16,16,NA,TRBJ2-1,NA,TGTGCCAGCAGCCCCCAAAAGGACTTGACCTACAATGAGCAGTTCTTC,CASSPQKDLTYNEQFF
TRBV4-1,16,NA,TRBJ2-3,TRBD2,TGCGCCAGCAGCCAAGATCGCGCGGGGGGTTCAGATACGCAGTATTTT,CASSQDRAGGSDTQYF
TRBV2,13,NA,TRBJ1-1,NA,TGTGCCAGCTTACAGGGCCCGAACACTGAAGCTTTCTTT,CASLQGPNTEAFF
TRBV4-3,14,NA,TRBJ1-1,NA,TGCGCCAGCAGCCAAGGACAGGACAACACTGAAGCTTTCTTT,CASSQGQDNTEAFF